A single sample gave rise to the 22 T cell receptor beta chains below, sequenced in a study of T cell responses to AZD1222 COVID-19 vaccine. Libraries were prepared by immunoSEQ multiplex PCR; TCRdb keeps only in-frame clonotypes and omits some of them. Altogether 75,000 to 90,000 clones are present, approximately 83% being singletons, with the ten largest covering roughly an eighth. The input for sequencing was peripheral blood, taken 28 days after the second AZD1222 dose. The receptors derive from an adult who received the AZD1222 COVID-19 vaccine.

The chain recombines TRBV28 with TRBJ2-7; no clear D. There are 14 residues in the CDR3. The ends were cut back, 4 bases at V and 0 bases at J, with 10 bases in the middle. Germline lookup yields CDR1 MDHEN and CDR2 SYDVKM. The DNA for the CDR3 is TGTGCCAGCAGTTACCCTGGGTACTCCTACGAGCAGTACTTC. It yields the protein CASSYPGYSYEQYF.

The chain has TRBV5-4 and TRBJ1-1, with a possible D match to TRBD1 (5 bases). This CDR3 spans 13 amino acids. Trimming removed 1 base from V and 4 bases from J, with 8 bases in between. Germline V gives CDR1 SGHNT, CDR2 YYREEE (reference sequence). CDR3 loop: CASSLTGVTEAFF. The CDR3, as DNA: TGTGCCAGCAGCTTGACAGGAGTCACTGAAGCTTTCTTT. Combining the CDR3 with reference TRBV5-4 and TRBJ1-1 gives the whole variable domain ETGVTQSPTHLIKTRGQQVTLRCSSQSGHNTVSWYQQALGQGPQFIFQYYREEENGRGNFPPRFSGLQFPNYSSELNVNALELDDSALYLCASSLTGVTEAFFGQGTRLTVV.

The chain couples TRBV5-8 to TRBJ2-1, with D maybe TRBD1 (5 bases). Trimming removed 2 bases at V and 5 bases at J, with 14 bases between. The CDR3 runs to 15 residues. CDR1 and CDR2 (germline): SGHTS, YDEGEE. The CDR3: CASSFAFDRHNEQFF. The CDR3 DNA sequence: TGTGCCAGCAGCTTTGCCTTTGACAGACACAATGAGCAGTTCTTC.

The rearrangement uses TRBV7-9 and TRBJ1-2; the D is unclear. This CDR3 is built from 12 residues. The germline gives CDR1 SEHNR, CDR2 FQNEAQ (reference sequence). Trimming removed 5 bases from V and 3 bases from J, with 7 bases in between. The CDR3 region is CASSPTDYGYTF. The CDR3 bases are TGTGCCAGCAGCCCTACCGACTATGGCTACACCTTC.

In this sample, this clone turned up many times. The chain is built from TRBV2 and TRBJ1-2; TRBD1 matches 8 bases. In germline, CDR1 is SNHLY, CDR2 FYNNEI. CDR3 size: 12 residues. V lost 8 bases to trimming and J lost 2 bases; unmatched junction nucleotides: 1. The CDR3 DNA is TGTGCCAGCGGACAGGGCAACTATGGCTACACCTTC. Protein product: CASGQGNYGYTF.

The DNA for the CDR3 is TGTGCCAGCAAGGACATGGGGGGAAACACCATATATTTT. Translation gives CASKDMGGNTIYF. The chain recombines TRBV2 with TRBJ1-3; tentative D call: TRBD1 (5 bases). Per the germline V gene, CDR1 is SNHLY and CDR2 is FYNNEI. Between the trimmed V and J ends, which lost 7 bases and 4 bases, there was a span of 11 bases. The CDR3 runs to 13 residues.

This clone turned up a few times. This chain links TRBV5-1 with TRBJ2-1; D is perhaps TRBD1 (5 bases). V was pared by 3 bases and J by 2 bases, with 9 bases between. The germline V gene encodes CDR1 SGHRS and CDR2 YFSETQ. This CDR3 contains 14 residues. The CDR3: CASSSAGPYNEQFF. The DNA of the CDR3 is TGCGCCAGCAGCTCAGCAGGGCCCTACAATGAGCAGTTCTTC.

The sample holds a few counts of this clone. The chain links TRBV19 to TRBJ2-2, with D possibly TRBD1 on 6 matching bases. The CDR3 contains 14 residues. Per the germline V gene, CDR1 is LNHDA and CDR2 is SQIVND (reference sequence). Trimming removed 9 bases at V and 3 bases at J, with 14 bases between. The CDR3, as DNA: TGTGCCAGCCGTACGTCAGGGGACACCGGGGAGCTGTTTTTT. Its protein product is CASRTSGDTGELFF.

Only one count was recorded for this clone. The genes are TRBV27 and TRBJ2-1, with 8 bases that match TRBD2. The CDR3 sequence is 14 residues long. CDR1 is MNHEY, CDR2 SMNVEV, per germline (reference sequence). V trimming: 7 bases; J trimming: 5 bases; junction bases outside the gene matches: 7. Here the CDR3 reads CASTSAGVNNEQFF. Written as DNA, the CDR3 is TGTGCCAGCACCTCAGCGGGAGTGAACAATGAGCAGTTCTTC.

J is TRBJ2-5 and V is TRBV5-6; 7 bases match TRBD1. CDR1 is SGHDT, CDR2 YYEEEE, per germline. Germline trimming cut 0 bases from V and 5 bases from J; bases unmatched to any gene: 7. The CDR3 length is 15 residues. The CDR3 loop reads CASSLAQGIGETQYF. CDR3 sequence (DNA): TGTGCCAGCAGCTTGGCACAGGGGATCGGCGAGACCCAGTACTTC.

The gene calls are TRBV6-5 and TRBJ1-5, with no clear D. The CDR3 spans 13 residues. Germline CDR1 MNHEY, CDR2 SVGAGI. Trimming left V 9 bases short and J 4 bases short, with 13 bases between. The CDR3 sequence is CASGEGRNQPQHF. The CDR3, as DNA: TGTGCCAGTGGAGAAGGGAGGAATCAGCCCCAGCATTTT.

This clone was seen once. The chain couples TRBV9 to TRBJ2-1; 9 nucleotides match TRBD1. The CDR3 is 16 amino acids. With V trimmed by 1 base and J by 5 bases, 7 bases remained unmatched. Germline loops: CDR1 SGDLS, CDR2 YYNGEE. The CDR3 sequence: CASSVLPGQGNNEQFF. The CDR3 bases are TGTGCCAGCAGCGTACTTCCGGGACAGGGAAACAATGAGCAGTTCTTC.

This chain joins TRBV3-1 (or the pseudogene TRBV3-2) and TRBJ1-2; maybe TRBD1 (5 bases). Per the germline V gene, CDR1 is LGHDT and CDR2 is YNNKEL (reference sequence). V was trimmed by 2 bases and J by 7 bases, leaving 14 bases between them. The CDR3 has 14 amino acids. Here the CDR3 DNA reads TGTGCCAGCAGCCAATCGTGGCAGGGCCCTGGCTACACCTTC. Translating gives CASSQSWQGPGYTF.

The rearrangement joins TRBV19 to TRBJ2-2; the match to TRBD2 covers 8 bases. V shed 4 bases and J 1 base; nucleotides not matched to a gene: 2. Germline-derived CDR1 and CDR2 are LNHDA and SQIVND (reference sequence). The CDR3 totals 15 residues. This chain's CDR3 is CASSRREVNTGELFF. The CDR3 DNA follows: TGTGCCAGTAGTAGGCGGGAGGTGAACACCGGGGAGCTGTTTTTT.

The chain recombines TRBV11-2 with TRBJ2-2; TRBD2 matches 7 bases. CDR1 and CDR2 (germline): SGHAT, FQNNGV. The CDR3 extends over 14 amino acids. The V gene end was trimmed by 6 bases and the J gene end by 4 bases; junction bases not matched to a gene: 5. The CDR3 reads CASSRTGGTGELFF. The CDR3 bases are TGTGCCAGCAGTCGAACGGGGGGCACCGGGGAGCTGTTTTTT.

This clone was found once. The rearrangement uses TRBV7-9 and TRBJ2-7; 8 nucleotides match TRBD1. The V gene's germline CDR1 is SEHNR and CDR2 FQNEAQ (reference sequence). V shed 5 bases, J shed 1 base, and the junction held 10 bases outside the gene matches. The CDR3 extends over 16 amino acids. In DNA, the CDR3 is TGTGCCAGCAGCCCTATCGACAGGGGTGGTTCCTACGAGCAGTACTTC. Translated: CASSPIDRGGSYEQYF.

V and J are TRBV3-1 (or the pseudogene TRBV3-2) and TRBJ2-3, with a tentative D call TRBD2 (6 bases). There are 15 residues in the CDR3. Between the trimmed V and J ends, which lost 4 bases and 4 bases, there was a span of 15 bases. CDR1 is LGHDT, CDR2 YNNKEL, per germline (reference sequence). The CDR3 nucleotides are TGTGCCAGCAGCCTTCACATTAGCGGTCCAGATACGCAGTATTTT. This gives the protein CASSLHISGPDTQYF.

This sequence joins TRBV7-8 and TRBJ2-7; 7 bases are shared with TRBD1. The V segment lost 5 bases and the J segment 3 bases; nucleotides outside the gene matches: 7. The CDR3 is made up of 14 amino acids. Germline CDR1 SGHVS, CDR2 FQNEAQ. CDR3 sequence: CASSQARDSYEQYF. Written as DNA, the CDR3 is TGTGCCAGCAGCCAGGCCCGGGACAGCTACGAGCAGTACTTC.

This chain uses TRBV28 with TRBJ1-1, with 8 bases that match TRBD1. CDR1 and CDR2 (germline): MDHEN, SYDVKM. The V segment lost 6 bases and the J segment 5 bases; nucleotides outside the gene matches: 8. The CDR3 is 14 amino acids. CDR3 in amino acids: CASSLMTGETEAFF. The CDR3 DNA sequence: TGTGCCAGCAGCCTAATGACAGGGGAGACTGAAGCTTTCTTT.

This clone appeared once. The V and J genes are TRBV15 and TRBJ2-4, with D perhaps matching TRBD1 (6 bases). V was cut by 3 bases and J by 4 bases, with 19 bases left in between. Germline V CDR1 and CDR2: LNHNV, YYDKDF (reference sequence). CDR3 length: 17 amino acids. The CDR3 DNA sequence: TGTGCCACCAGCAGGCCCATCGAGGAGCAGGGGAAAAACATTCAGTACTTC. Its translation: CATSRPIEEQGKNIQYF.

The chain joins TRBV24-1 to TRBJ1-3; D not resolved. The CDR3 runs 15 residues. Germline CDR1 and CDR2: KGHDR and SFDVKD. V shed 2 bases and J shed 1 base, with 8 bases lying between them. The DNA for the CDR3 is TGTGCCACCAGTGATTCGAAGGGATCTGGAAACACCATATATTTT. Amino acids: CATSDSKGSGNTIYF.

The J gene is TRBJ2-3, the V gene TRBV19, with D uncertain. CDR3 length: 15 residues. CDR1 and CDR2 from the germline V gene are LNHDA and SQIVND (reference sequence). Trimming removed 3 bases at V and 1 base at J, with 11 bases between. CDR3 sequence reads: CASSMRMLGTDTQYF. The CDR3 DNA reads TGTGCCAGTAGTATGCGCATGTTGGGCACAGATACGCAGTATTTT. The full variable domain, in which reference TRBV19 and TRBJ2-3 provide the parts outside the CDR3, is DGGITQSPKYLFRKEGQNVTLSCEQNLNHDAMYWYRQDPGQGLRLIYYSQIVNDFQKGDIAEGYSVSREKKESFPLTVTSAQKNPTAFYLCASSMRMLGTDTQYFGPGTRLTVL.